This TCR beta chain originates from a study of control samples from healthy donors and cancer patients. Some clones are missing from TCRdb's copy, which holds only in-frame ones; the method was immunoSEQ multiplex PCR. The sample shows 150,000 to 200,000 clones, roughly 92% of them seen only once. Trimming stripped 5 bases from V and 3 bases from J, with 11 bases between. CDR1 is LNHDA and CDR2 is SQIVND in the germline V gene (reference sequence). The CDR3 consists of 14 residues. The chain has TRBV19 and TRBJ1-3, with D hard to call. Sequencing was done on a sample of blood. This receptor was taken from a young woman in good health. In DNA, the CDR3 is TGTGCCAGTAGTCAAAACTTTCGTGGAAACACCATATATTTT. It translates to CASSQNFRGNTIYF.